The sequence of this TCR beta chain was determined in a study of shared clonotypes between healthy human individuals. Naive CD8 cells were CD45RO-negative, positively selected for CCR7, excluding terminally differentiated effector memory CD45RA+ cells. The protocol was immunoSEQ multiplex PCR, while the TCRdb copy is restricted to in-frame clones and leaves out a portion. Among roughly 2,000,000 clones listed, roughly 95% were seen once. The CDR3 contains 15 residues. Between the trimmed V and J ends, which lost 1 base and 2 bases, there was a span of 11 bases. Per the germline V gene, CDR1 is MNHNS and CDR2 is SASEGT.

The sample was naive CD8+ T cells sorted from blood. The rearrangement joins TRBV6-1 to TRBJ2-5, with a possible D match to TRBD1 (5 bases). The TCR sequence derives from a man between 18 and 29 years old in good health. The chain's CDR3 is CASSEDPTAQETQYF. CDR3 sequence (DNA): TGTGCCAGCAGTGAAGACCCGACAGCACAAGAGACCCAGTACTTC.